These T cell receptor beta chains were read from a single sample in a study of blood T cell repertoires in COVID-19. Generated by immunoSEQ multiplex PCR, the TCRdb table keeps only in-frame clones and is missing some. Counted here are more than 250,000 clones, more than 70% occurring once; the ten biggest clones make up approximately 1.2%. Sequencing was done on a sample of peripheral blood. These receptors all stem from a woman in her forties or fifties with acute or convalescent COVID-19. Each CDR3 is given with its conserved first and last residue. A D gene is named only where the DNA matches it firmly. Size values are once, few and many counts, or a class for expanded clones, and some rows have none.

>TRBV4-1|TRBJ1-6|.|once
TGCGCCAGCAGCCAAGGGTGGGGAGTCTCAAATTCACCCCTCCACTTT
CASSQGWGVSNSPLHF
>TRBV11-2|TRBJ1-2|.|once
TGTGCCAGCAGCTTAGCAGGGAACTATGGCTACACCTTC
CASSLAGNYGYTF
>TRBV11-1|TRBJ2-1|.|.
TGTGCCAGCAGCAAAGACCGTGACAACAACAATGAGCAGTTCTTC
CASSKDRDNNNEQFF
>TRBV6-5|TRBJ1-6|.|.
TGTGCCAGCAGTTACTCGGCGGTCGAGAATTCACCCCTCCACTTT
CASSYSAVENSPLHF
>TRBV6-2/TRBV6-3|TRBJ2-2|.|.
TGTGCCAGCAGTTACGAACAGCAGAACACCGGGGAGCTGTTTTTT
CASSYEQQNTGELFF
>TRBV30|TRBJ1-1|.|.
TGTGCCTCTAACCCAGGGGTCCCGAACACTGAAGCTTTCTTT
CASNPGVPNTEAFF
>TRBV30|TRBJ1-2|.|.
TGTGCCTGGGGGGGGATCCATGGCTACACCTTC
CAWGGIHGYTF
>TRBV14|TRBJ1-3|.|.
TGTGCCAGCAGCCAGAGGGGTGGCAGGGGTCACTCTGGAAACACCATATATTTT
CASSQRGGRGHSGNTIYF
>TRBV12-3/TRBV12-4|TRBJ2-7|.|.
TGTGCCAGCAGTTCATCAGGGGCCGGGGAGCAGTACTTC
CASSSSGAGEQYF
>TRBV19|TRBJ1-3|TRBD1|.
TGTGCCTGCAGGACAGGGGAAAACACCATATATTTT
CACRTGENTIYF
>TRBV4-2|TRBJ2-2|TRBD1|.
TGTGCCAGCAGCCCTAATACCGGGACAGGGTTAAAGATTTTAACCGGGGAGCTGTTTTTT
CASSPNTGTGLKILTGELFF
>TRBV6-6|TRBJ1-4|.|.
TGTGCCAGCAGGGTCACAGGTCTTCCGAATGAAAAACTGTTTTTT
CASRVTGLPNEKLFF
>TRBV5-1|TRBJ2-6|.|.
TGCGCCAGCAGGGAAGGGGCGCCTTCTGGGGCCAACGTCCTGACTTTC
CASREGAPSGANVLTF
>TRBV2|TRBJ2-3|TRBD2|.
TGTGCCAGCAAAAGGGAAACCGGGAGGACGCAGTATTTT
CASKRETGRTQYF
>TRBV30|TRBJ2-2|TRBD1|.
TGTGCCTGGAGTAGGGACAGCCTCGTCGGGGAGCTGTTTTTT
CAWSRDSLVGELFF
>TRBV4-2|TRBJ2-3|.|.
TGTGCCAGCAGCCAAGATCTACAGGCCTCAGATACGCAGTATTTT
CASSQDLQASDTQYF
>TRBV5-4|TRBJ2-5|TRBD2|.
TGTGCCAGCAGCAAAGGACTAGCGGGAGGCTTAATCGAGACCCAGTACTTC
CASSKGLAGGLIETQYF
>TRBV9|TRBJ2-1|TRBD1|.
TGTGCCAGCAGCCGTACGGGACAGCCTGACAATGAGCAGTTCTTC
CASSRTGQPDNEQFF
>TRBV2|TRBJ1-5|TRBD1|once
TGTGCCAGCAGCTATAACAGGGGTTCGGGGCCCCAGCATTTT
CASSYNRGSGPQHF
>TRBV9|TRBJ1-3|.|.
TGTGCCAGCAGCGTCGCCGGGGGGACGGACTCTGGAAACACCATATATTTT
CASSVAGGTDSGNTIYF
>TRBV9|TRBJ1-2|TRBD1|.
TGTGCCAGCAGTGCACAGACAGGGAACTATGGCTACACCTTC
CASSAQTGNYGYTF
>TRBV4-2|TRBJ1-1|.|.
TGTGCCAGCAGCCAGGGGGGGTTGAACACTGAAGCTTTCTTT
CASSQGGLNTEAFF
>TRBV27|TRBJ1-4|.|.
TGTGCCAGCAAGAAGGACTCTAATGAAAAACTGTTTTTT
CASKKDSNEKLFF
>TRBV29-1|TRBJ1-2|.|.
TGCAGCGTTGGCAGTGACTATGGCTACACCTTC
CSVGSDYGYTF
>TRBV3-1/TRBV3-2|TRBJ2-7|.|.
TGTGCCAGCAGCCAAGCGTCAGGGTATTACGAGCAGTACTTC
CASSQASGYYEQYF
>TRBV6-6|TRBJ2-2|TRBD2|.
TGTGCCAGCAGGTATACTAGCGTCAACACCGGGGAGCTGTTTTTT
CASRYTSVNTGELFF
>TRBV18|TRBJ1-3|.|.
TGTGCCAGCTCACCGTCTTCAGACGGGACCATATATTTT
CASSPSSDGTIYF
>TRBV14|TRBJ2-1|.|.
TGTGCCAGCAGCCAAGATGGAAGGAGGCCGGGGGAGGATGAGCAGTTCTTC
CASSQDGRRPGEDEQFF
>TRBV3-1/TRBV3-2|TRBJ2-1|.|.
TGTGCCAGCAGCCAGCGGCTTTCCTACAATGAGCAGTTCTTC
CASSQRLSYNEQFF
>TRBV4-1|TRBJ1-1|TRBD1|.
TGCGCCAGCAGCCTCCGCCGGGACAGAAGGGAGGACACTGAAGCTTTCTTT
CASSLRRDRREDTEAFF
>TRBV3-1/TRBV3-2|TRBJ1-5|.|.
TGTGCCAGCAGCCAAGAAGGGGATCAGCCCCAGCATTTT
CASSQEGDQPQHF
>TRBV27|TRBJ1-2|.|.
TGTGCCAGCAGTTCAAATTTCGACAGGAACGACTATGGCTACACCTTC
CASSSNFDRNDYGYTF
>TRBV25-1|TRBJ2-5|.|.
TGTGCCAGCAGTGAACTAGGGGTGTCCCAAGAGACCCAGTACTTC
CASSELGVSQETQYF
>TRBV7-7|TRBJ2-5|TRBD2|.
TGTGCCAGCAGCTTAGGCGGGACTAGACAAGAGACCCAGTACTTC
CASSLGGTRQETQYF
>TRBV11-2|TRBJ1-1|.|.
TGTGCCAGCAGCTTGGCCGGGGGGAGGACTGAAGCTTTCTTT
CASSLAGGRTEAFF
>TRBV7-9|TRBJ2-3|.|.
TGTGCCAGCAGCCCCAAGAGTCTATCTGTAAATACGCAGTATTTT
CASSPKSLSVNTQYF
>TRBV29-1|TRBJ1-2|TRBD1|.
TGCAGCGTTGCCAGGGGGCATGGCTACACCTTC
CSVARGHGYTF
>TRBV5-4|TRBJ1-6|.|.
TGTGCCAGCAGCCCACAGACAGGACTGAATAATTCACCCCTCCACTTT
CASSPQTGLNNSPLHF
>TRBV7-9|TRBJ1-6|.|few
TGTGCCAGCAGCCGGAGGGACGGCGGGGAATCACCCCTCCACTTT
CASSRRDGGESPLHF
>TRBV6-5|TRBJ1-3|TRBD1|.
TGTGCCAGCGAGGGACAGCTAAACACCATATATTTT
CASEGQLNTIYF
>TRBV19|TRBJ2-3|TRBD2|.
TGTGCCAGTGCGGGACTAGCGGGGACAGATACGCAGTATTTT
CASAGLAGTDTQYF
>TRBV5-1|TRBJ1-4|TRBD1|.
TGCGCCAGCAGCTCCAGGGGGGCGGATGAAAAACTGTTTTTT
CASSSRGADEKLFF
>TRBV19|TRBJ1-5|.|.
TGTGCCAGTAGGAATTGGGAGAGCAATCAGCCCCAGCATTTT
CASRNWESNQPQHF
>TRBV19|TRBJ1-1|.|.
TGTGCCAGTAGTAGACCCGGGACACTGAACACTGAAGCTTTCTTT
CASSRPGTLNTEAFF
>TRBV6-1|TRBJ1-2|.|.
TGTGCCAGCAGTGAACAGGGAAACTATGGCTACACCTTC
CASSEQGNYGYTF
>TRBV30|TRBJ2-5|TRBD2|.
TGTGCCGGCATAGCGGGAGTCGGAGAGACCCAGTACTTC
CAGIAGVGETQYF
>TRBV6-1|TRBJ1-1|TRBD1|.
TGTGCCAGCACTCAAGCCGGGACAGGGGGCTTGAACACTGAAGCTTTCTTT
CASTQAGTGGLNTEAFF
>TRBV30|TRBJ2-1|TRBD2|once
TGTGCCTGGAGTCCCCGGCCGAGACTAGCGGGAGGGCCAAATGAGCAGTTCTTC
CAWSPRPRLAGGPNEQFF
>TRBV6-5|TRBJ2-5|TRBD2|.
TGTGCCGGGAGGGGCCGGGGGAAAGAGACCCAGTACTTC
CAGRGRGKETQYF
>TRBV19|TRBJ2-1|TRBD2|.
TGTGCCACCCCTAGCGGGGACGACCAGGGGGAGCAGTTCTTC
CATPSGDDQGEQFF
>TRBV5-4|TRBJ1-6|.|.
TGTGCCAGCAGGCCACGTTCGGAGGATTCACCCCTCCACTTT
CASRPRSEDSPLHF